These T cell receptor beta chains were read from a single sample in a study of T-cell memory formation after mild COVID-19. TCRdb re-analysed the 5' RACE reads in MiXCR, keeping a single row per CDR3 protein. The data hold 430,000 or so distinct CDR3 sequences, with more than 20% observed a single time. Source material: PBMCs or a T cell subset sorted from them (not recorded which). These TCRs come from an adult woman who had mild COVID-19 (a few samples of this study predate the infection). Cell type and time point are not known. CDR3s include the opening cysteine and the closing phenylalanine or tryptophan. The D gene is left open where the match is weak. Where a row states a size, it is once, few, many or the class of an expanded clone; other rows omit it.

-	TRBV29-1	TRBJ1-1	-	CSVEEWAEAFF	TGCAGCGTTGAGGAATGGGCTGAAGCTTTCTTT
-	TRBV30	TRBJ2-3	-	CAWSSGGRGSTDTQYF	TGTGCCTGGAGTTCGGGCGGAAGGGGTAGCACAGATACGCAGTATTTT
-	TRBV15	TRBJ1-6	-	CATSRGLKGSPLHF	TGTGCCACCAGCAGAGGACTTAAAGGTTCACCCCTCCACTTT
TRBD1	TRBV5-1	TRBJ2-2	-	CASSRLGDSIPTGELFF	TGCGCCAGCTCCAGGTTGGGGGACAGCATACCCACCGGGGAGCTGTTTTTT
-	TRBV24-1	TRBJ2-1	few	CATSKGRDGNEQFF	TGTGCCACCAGCAAGGGACGGGATGGCAATGAGCAGTTCTTC
-	TRBV30	TRBJ1-1	-	CAWSVGSNTEAFF	TGTGCCTGGAGTGTCGGGTCGAACACTGAAGCTTTCTTT
-	TRBV10-3	TRBJ2-3	-	CAMAGGITDTQYF	TGTGCCATGGCGGGTGGAATCACAGATACGCAGTATTTT
-	TRBV5-1	TRBJ2-7	few	CASSAGALDEQYF	TGCGCCAGCAGCGCAGGGGCCCTTGACGAGCAGTACTTC
-	TRBV18	TRBJ2-7	many	CASSLEQGGEQYF	TGTGCCAGCTCACTAGAACAGGGTGGCGAGCAGTACTTC
-	TRBV9	TRBJ2-3	few	CASSVGSADSTDTQYF	TGTGCCAGCAGCGTAGGGTCGGCGGATAGCACAGATACGCAGTATTTT
TRBD1	TRBV7-9	TRBJ2-2	few	CASSLKPRPGQGLFNTGELFF	TGTGCCAGCAGCTTAAAGCCACGGCCGGGACAGGGATTGTTTAACACCGGGGAGCTGTTTTTT
TRBD2	TRBV30	TRBJ2-1	few	CAWSSGSNLNEQFF	TGTGCCTGGAGTAGCGGGAGTAACTTAAATGAGCAGTTCTTC
-	TRBV5-1	TRBJ2-5	many	CASRRGAQETQYF	TGCGCCAGCAGAAGGGGCGCCCAAGAGACCCAGTACTTC
-	TRBV5-1	TRBJ2-3	few	CASSLRRGANTDTQYF	TGCGCCAGCAGCCTTAGACGGGGGGCTAACACAGATACGCAGTATTTT